Below, one T cell receptor beta chain is given with its context. Its antigen is still unknown. This sample was taken from a study of T-cell memory formation after mild COVID-19. Findings of the study overall: Mainly CM and EM harbored the contracting CD4+ clones; mainly EMRA harbored the CD8+ ones.

TCRalpha and TCRbeta libraries used 5'RACE with constant-segment primers and UMIs. TCRdb reanalysed the 5' RACE reads using MiXCR and keeps one entry per CDR3 protein. The sample has about 200,000 distinct CDR3 sequences; 9.5% are singletons. V lost 3 bases to trimming and J lost 3 bases, with 14 bases between them. Germline V gene data show CDR1 as LGHDT and CDR2 as YNNKEL (reference sequence). This CDR3 region has 15 residues. The sequencing sample was made of PBMCs or a T cell subset sorted from them (not recorded which). This clonotype originated in a young man who had mild COVID-19 (a few samples of this study predate the infection). Cell type and time point are not known. The chain combines TRBV3-1 with TRBJ1-1, with D perhaps TRBD1 (6 bases). In DNA, the CDR3 is TGTGCCAGCAGCCACAACGGAGGGGGGCACACTGAAGCTTTCTTT. It encodes CASSHNGGGHTEAFF.